One sample yielded the 13 T cell receptor beta chains listed below, sequenced in a study of blood T cells in healthy people across ages. The use of a sample-barcoded 5' primer and a J-beta primer mix characterized a second PCR of 7 to 11 cycles. TCRdb ran MiXCR on the 5' RACE reads and lists one entry per CDR3 protein. The repertoire holds 630,000 or so distinct CDR3 sequences, with 32% as singletons. Sequencing used blood. The receptors originated from an elderly woman in good health.

This clonotype has at least ten counts. The chain joins TRBV7-2 to TRBJ1-2; TRBD1 aligns across 9 bases. The CDR3 is 16 residues long. CDR1 and CDR2 (germline): SGHTA, FQGNSA. Trimming cost V 7 bases and J 4 bases; bases outside gene matches: 13. For the CDR3, the DNA is TGTGCCAGCACGCGGACAGGGGTGGGGTCGGTCTATGGCTACACCTTC. Its translation is CASTRTGVGSVYGYTF.

This clonotype has just a few counts. The V and J genes are TRBV23-1 and TRBJ2-1; a weak D match, TRBD2 (5 bases). TRBV23-1 falls under the ORF class, with uncertain function. Trimming cost V 9 bases and J 6 bases, with 21 bases left between them. The CDR3 spans 15 residues. CDR3 nucleotide sequence: TGCGCCAGTCCCGCTCCGAGGGCCACCTTCAATGAGCAGTTCTTC. Protein: CASPAPRATFNEQFF.

In this sample, this clonotype turned up once. The chain couples TRBV7-2 to TRBJ2-4; TRBD2 is a possible D gene (6 bases). Deletions cut 2 bases from V and 1 base from J, with 12 bases between. Per the germline V gene, CDR1 is SGHTA and CDR2 is FQGNSA. The CDR3 is made up of 16 amino acids. CDR3 nucleotide sequence: TGTGCCAGCAGCTTAAGGGCAGGGAGGGCCAAAAACATTCAGTACTTC. The encoded protein is CASSLRAGRAKNIQYF. The entire variable domain, with the rest obtained from reference TRBV7-2 and TRBJ2-4, is as follows: GAGVSQSPSNKVTEKGKDVELRCDPISGHTALYWYRQSLGQGLEFLIYFQGNSAPDKSGLPSDRFSAERTGGSVSTLTIQRTQQEDSAVYLCASSLRAGRAKNIQYFGAGTRLSVL.

V usage is TRBV4-2 and J usage is TRBJ2-5; D is unclear. This CDR3 spans 16 amino acids. Germline V gene data show CDR1 as LGHNA and CDR2 as YNFKEQ. Trimming stripped 1 base from V and 3 bases from J, with 15 bases between. The CDR3 sequence is CASSQVGVRQKETQYF. The CDR3, as DNA: TGTGCCAGCAGCCAAGTTGGTGTACGGCAAAAAGAGACCCAGTACTTC.

This chain connects TRBV29-1 to TRBJ2-6; D is unresolved. Germline V gives CDR1 SQVTM, CDR2 ANQGSEA. V was pared by 3 bases and J by 0 bases, with 9 bases between. CDR3 length equals 15 residues. This chain's CDR3 is CSVDAPSSGANVLTF. The CDR3 DNA reads as TGCAGCGTTGACGCACCGAGCTCTGGGGCCAACGTCCTGACTTTC.

This clonotype appeared many times. The chain links TRBV3-1 to TRBJ2-3; D assignment may be TRBD1 or TRBD2 (5 bases each). The CDR3 has 15 amino acids. With 1 base removed from V and 5 bases from J, the gap between germline ends came to 13 bases. Germline loops: CDR1 LGHDT, CDR2 YNNKEL (reference sequence). Here the CDR3 DNA reads TGTGCCAGCAGCCAAGGGGGACCCCGGGGAGATACGCAGTATTTT. It specifies CASSQGGPRGDTQYF.

This clonotype was counted many times. This chain links TRBV29-1 with TRBJ2-5; D might be TRBD2 (6 bases). The CDR3 is 14 residues long. The ends were cut back, 3 bases at V and 3 bases at J, with 14 bases in the middle. The germline CDR1 and CDR2 sequences are SQVTM and ANQGSEA. CDR3 coding DNA: TGCAGCGTTGACGGTAGACTAGGGGAAGAGACCCAGTACTTC. This encodes CSVDGRLGEETQYF.

In this sample, this clonotype turned up many times. The V and J genes are TRBV5-1 and TRBJ2-7, with D unresolved. The length of the CDR3 is 11 residues. In germline, CDR1 is SGHRS, CDR2 YFSETQ. Trimming took 2 bases from V and 10 from J, leaving 10 bases between them. This CDR3 reads CASSLREKQYF. Here the CDR3 DNA reads TGCGCCAGCAGCTTACGAGAGAAACAGTACTTC.

The chain carries TRBV27 and TRBJ1-1, with 8 bases aligning to TRBD1. In germline, CDR1 is MNHEY, CDR2 SMNVEV (reference sequence). Trimming cost V 6 bases and J 5 bases; bases outside gene matches: 11. There are 15 residues in the CDR3. CDR3 loop: CASSPRTGFGTEAFF. The CDR3 nucleotides are TGTGCCAGCAGCCCAAGGACAGGGTTCGGGACTGAAGCTTTCTTT.

About this clonotype: This may stem from a read error, because a much larger clone lies one nucleotide away. DNA of the CDR3: TGTGCCAGCAGAGCCGGGACTAGCGGGGGCAATGAGCAGTACTTC. Translation: CASRAGTSGGNEQYF. The chain links TRBV7-2 to TRBJ2-7; 14 nucleotides line up with TRBD2. Trimming cost V 6 bases and J 7 bases; bases outside gene matches: 8. Germline CDR1 is SGHTA and CDR2 is FQGNSA. The CDR3 totals 15 residues.

CDR3 nucleotide sequence: TGTGCCAGCAGTCCCGGGACAGCCTATCAGCCCCAGCATTTT. This sequence encodes CASSPGTAYQPQHF. V usage is TRBV27 and J usage is TRBJ1-5, with 7 bases aligning to TRBD1. Unmatched junction bases numbered 6, after V lost 5 bases and J lost 5 bases. Germline V gene data show CDR1 as MNHEY and CDR2 as SMNVEV (reference sequence). CDR3 length: 14 residues.

The chain couples TRBV5-1 to TRBJ2-1; tentatively, D is TRBD2 (9 bases). This CDR3 contains 18 residues. Trimming removed 7 bases from V and 3 bases from J, with 26 bases in between. Per the germline V gene, CDR1 is SGHRS and CDR2 is YFSETQ. This chain's CDR3 is CASGLVYSGGQDYNEQFF. The DNA of the CDR3 is TGCGCCAGCGGCCTAGTATATAGCGGGGGACAGGACTACAATGAGCAGTTCTTC.

This clonotype has ten or more counts. The chain combines TRBV10-3 with TRBJ2-7, with unresolved D. V was trimmed by 0 bases and J by 2 bases, leaving 14 bases between them. This CDR3 has 16 amino acids. Germline CDR1 reads ENHRY; CDR2 reads SYGVKD. The CDR3, as DNA: TGTGCCATCAGTGAGTCTCGGCAGGTTATACCCTACGAGCAGTACTTC. Translated: CAISESRQVIPYEQYF.